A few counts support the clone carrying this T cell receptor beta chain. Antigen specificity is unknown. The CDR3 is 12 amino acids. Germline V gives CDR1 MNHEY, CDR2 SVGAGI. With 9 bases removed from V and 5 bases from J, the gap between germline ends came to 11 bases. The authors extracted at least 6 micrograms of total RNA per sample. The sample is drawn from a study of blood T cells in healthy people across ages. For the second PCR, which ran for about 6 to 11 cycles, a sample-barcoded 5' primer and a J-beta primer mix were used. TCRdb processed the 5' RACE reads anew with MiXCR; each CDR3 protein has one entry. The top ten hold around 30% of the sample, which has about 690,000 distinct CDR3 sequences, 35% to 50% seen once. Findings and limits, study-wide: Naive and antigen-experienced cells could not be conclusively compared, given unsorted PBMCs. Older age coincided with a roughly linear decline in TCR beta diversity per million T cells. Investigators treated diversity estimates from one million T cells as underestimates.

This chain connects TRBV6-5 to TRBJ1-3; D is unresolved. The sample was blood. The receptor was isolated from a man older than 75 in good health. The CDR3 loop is CASRAGRNTIYF. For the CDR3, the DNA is TGTGCCAGTCGGGCCGGGAGAAACACCATATATTTT.